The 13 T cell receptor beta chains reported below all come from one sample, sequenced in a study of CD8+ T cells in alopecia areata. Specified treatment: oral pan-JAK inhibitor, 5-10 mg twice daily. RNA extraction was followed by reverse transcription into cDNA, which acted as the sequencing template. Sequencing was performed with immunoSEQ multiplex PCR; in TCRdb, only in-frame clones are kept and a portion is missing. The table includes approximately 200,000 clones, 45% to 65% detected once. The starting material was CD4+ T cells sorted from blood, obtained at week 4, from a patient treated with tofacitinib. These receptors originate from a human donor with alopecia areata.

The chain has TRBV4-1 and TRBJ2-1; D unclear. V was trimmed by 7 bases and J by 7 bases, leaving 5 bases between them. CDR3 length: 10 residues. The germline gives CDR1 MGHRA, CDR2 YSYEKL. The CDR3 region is CASKGNEQFF. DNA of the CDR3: TGCGCCAGCAAGGGAAATGAGCAGTTCTTC.

The CDR3 DNA reads as TGTGCCAGCAGCGTAGATGGGACTAGCAAGTTCTTC. Translated: CASSVDGTSKFF. This sequence joins TRBV9 and TRBJ2-1; the match to TRBD2 covers 9 bases. The V and J ends lost 0 bases and 14 bases, in that order; junction bases with no gene match: 3. Germline loops: CDR1 SGDLS, CDR2 YYNGEE. The CDR3 totals 12 residues.

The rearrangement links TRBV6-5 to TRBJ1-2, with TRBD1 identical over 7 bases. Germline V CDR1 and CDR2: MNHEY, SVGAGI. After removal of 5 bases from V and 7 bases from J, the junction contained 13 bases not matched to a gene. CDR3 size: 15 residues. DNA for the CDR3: TGTGCCAGCAGTCAACTCGTACAGGGGCCCACTGGCTACACCTTC. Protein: CASSQLVQGPTGYTF.

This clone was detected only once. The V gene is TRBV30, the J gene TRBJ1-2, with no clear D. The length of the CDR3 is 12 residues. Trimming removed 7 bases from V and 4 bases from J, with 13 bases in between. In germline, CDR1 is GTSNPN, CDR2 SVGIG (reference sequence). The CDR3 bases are TGTGCCTTGGAAGTTTTTGCCTATGGCTACACCTTC. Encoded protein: CALEVFAYGYTF.

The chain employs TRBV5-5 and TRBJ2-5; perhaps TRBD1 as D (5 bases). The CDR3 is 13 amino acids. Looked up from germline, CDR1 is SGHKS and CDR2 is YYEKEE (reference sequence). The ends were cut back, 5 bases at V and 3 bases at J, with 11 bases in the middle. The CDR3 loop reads CASSLGREETQYF. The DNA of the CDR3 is TGTGCCAGCAGTTTAGGCAGGGAAGAGACCCAGTACTTC.

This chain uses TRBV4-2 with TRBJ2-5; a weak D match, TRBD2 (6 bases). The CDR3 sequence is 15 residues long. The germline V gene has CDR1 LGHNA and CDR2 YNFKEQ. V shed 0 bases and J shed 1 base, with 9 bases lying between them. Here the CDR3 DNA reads TGTGCCAGCAGCCAAGATGGGGGGTCCCAAGAGACCCAGTACTTC. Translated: CASSQDGGSQETQYF.

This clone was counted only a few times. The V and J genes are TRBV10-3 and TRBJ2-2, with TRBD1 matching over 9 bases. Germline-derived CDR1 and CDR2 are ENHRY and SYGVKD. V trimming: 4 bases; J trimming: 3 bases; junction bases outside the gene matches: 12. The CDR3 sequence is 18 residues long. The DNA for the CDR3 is TGTGCCATCAGTGCGAGAGGTGGAGACAGGGGGGACACCGGGGAGCTGTTTTTT. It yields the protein CAISARGGDRGDTGELFF.

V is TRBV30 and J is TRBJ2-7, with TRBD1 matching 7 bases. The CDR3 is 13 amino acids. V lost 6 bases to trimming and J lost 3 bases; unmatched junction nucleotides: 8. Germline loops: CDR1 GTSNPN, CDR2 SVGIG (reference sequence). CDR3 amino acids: CACTGAVLYEQYF. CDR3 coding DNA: TGTGCCTGTACAGGGGCCGTTCTCTACGAGCAGTACTTC.

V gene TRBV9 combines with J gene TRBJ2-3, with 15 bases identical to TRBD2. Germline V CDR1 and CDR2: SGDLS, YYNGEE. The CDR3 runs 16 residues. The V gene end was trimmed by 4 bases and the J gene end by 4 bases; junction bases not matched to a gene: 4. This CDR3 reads CASSRTSGGASDTQYF. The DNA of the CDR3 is TGTGCCAGCAGCCGGACTAGCGGGGGGGCGTCAGATACGCAGTATTTT.

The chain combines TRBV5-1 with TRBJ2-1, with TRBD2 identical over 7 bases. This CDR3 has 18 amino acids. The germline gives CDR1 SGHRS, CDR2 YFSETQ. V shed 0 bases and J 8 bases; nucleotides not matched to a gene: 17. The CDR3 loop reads CASSLGRGAGDGDHEQFF. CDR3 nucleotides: TGCGCCAGCAGCTTGGGCCGGGGCGCGGGGGACGGGGACCATGAGCAGTTCTTC.

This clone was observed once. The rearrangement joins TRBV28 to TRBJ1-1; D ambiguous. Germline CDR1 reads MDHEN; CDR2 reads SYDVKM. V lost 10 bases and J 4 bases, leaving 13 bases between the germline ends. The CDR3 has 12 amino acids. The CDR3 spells CATLQPSTEAFF. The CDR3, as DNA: TGTGCCACCCTACAGCCTTCCACTGAAGCTTTCTTT.

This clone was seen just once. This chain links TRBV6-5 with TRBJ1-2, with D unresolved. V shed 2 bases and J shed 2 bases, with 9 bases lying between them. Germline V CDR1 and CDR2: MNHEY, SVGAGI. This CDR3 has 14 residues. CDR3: CASSYTQVNYGYTF. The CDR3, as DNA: TGTGCCAGCAGTTACACCCAGGTGAACTATGGCTACACCTTC.

The CDR3 DNA is TGTGCCAGCAGCTACACGCCCGGGCTAGCTGGAGAGACCCAGTACTTC. Translating gives CASSYTPGLAGETQYF. This sequence joins TRBV6-5 and TRBJ2-5; possible D gene TRBD2, 5 bases. This CDR3 is 16 amino acids long. Germline V CDR1 and CDR2: MNHEY, SVGAGI. Deletions cut 6 bases from V and 4 bases from J, with 21 bases between.